This TCR beta chain derives from a study of cytomegalovirus exposure and HLA in healthy donors. Overall study context: Among about 190 million T cells, an earlier analysis found 117 million unique TCR beta sequences.

About this clone itself: Its antigen is unknown.

Study-level points and caveats: Usually a TCR sequence was rare, but some public TCRs were found in many donors. Certain indistinguishable V segments, among them TRBV6-2 and TRBV6-3, were excluded. Clonal expansion, a later analysis showed, was greater in HLA-associated TCR beta chains than in equally common others.

The germline V and J ends were trimmed by 6 bases and 5 bases, with 23 bases remaining between them. CDR3 length: 17 amino acids. The germline gives CDR1 MDHEN, CDR2 SYDVKM. PCR involved 60 Vbeta and 13 Jbeta primers. Assay used: immunoSEQ multiplex PCR; TCRdb lists only in-frame clones, some missing. Counted here are tens of thousands of clones, 81% occurring once; the ten biggest clones make up 0.95% to 1.5%. The receptor was isolated from a girl between 2 and 10 years old in good health and CMV-seropositive. Sequencing was carried out using PBMCs. This sequence joins TRBV28 and TRBJ2-1; D ambiguous. CDR3 sequence reads: CASRSLEWAPNHNEQFF. As DNA, the CDR3 is TGTGCCAGCAGGTCTTTAGAATGGGCTCCAAACCACAATGAGCAGTTCTTC.